Below, one T cell receptor beta chain is given with its context. Its target is not known. The study reverse transcribed the entire isolated RNA, so it sequenced expressed TCRB transcripts. Libraries were prepared by immunoSEQ multiplex PCR; TCRdb keeps only in-frame clonotypes and omits some of them. The sample includes around 240,000 clones, 68% of them seen just once. The sample comes from a study of beta chain features in type 1 diabetes. Study-wide results and caveats: PCR might favor shorter templates, equally in patients and controls. Researchers could not determine here whether HLA type influences TCRB rearrangement. Within each of all four CD4+ subsets, Type 1 diabetes patients had TCRB CDR3s that were moderately but significantly shorter.

CD45RO/CCR7/CD25/CD127/CD95/CD27 sorting isolated CD4+ naive, central memory, regulatory and stem cell-like memory cells. The TCR sequence derives from a young man in good health. The sample was naive CD4+ T cells from blood.

For the CDR3, the DNA is TGTGCCAGCAGCTTGGGTCTGCAGGGTAACACTGAAGCTTTCTTT. It specifies CASSLGLQGNTEAFF. The chain has TRBV5-6 and TRBJ1-1; TRBD1 might be the D (5 bases). The CDR3 is made up of 15 amino acids. V was shortened by 0 bases and J by 2 bases, with 11 bases between the two germline ends. Germline-derived CDR1 and CDR2 are SGHDT and YYEEEE.